This TCR beta chain was observed in a study of blood T cell repertoires in COVID-19. Study details: The United States, Italy and Spain provided the acute and convalescent COVID-19 samples. PBMCs, B-cell-depleted T cells, or T cells provided the cDNA or gDNA that made up the material.

Seattle-derived patients entered the study during active infection and were followed longitudinally. In the original workflow: Reference gene primer amplification gave nucleated cell count estimates. The assay was immunoSEQ multiplex PCR, and TCRdb's table has in-frame clones only and misses some. That table gives V, J and clone size, and the DNA gave D and trimming. Counted here are approximately 500,000 clones, about 88% occurring once; the ten biggest clones make up roughly 8.3%. This CDR3 has 15 residues. Germline loops: CDR1 SGHVS, CDR2 FQNEAQ. V lost 5 bases and J lost 6; bases outside the gene matches: 6.

This TCR derives from a woman aged 45-60 years with COVID-19, enrolled during active disease. This chain uses TRBV7-8 with TRBJ1-6; TRBD1 agrees at 8 bases. The source material was peripheral blood. CDR3 sequence (DNA): TGTGCCAGCAGCATAACAACAGGGGGTAATTCACCCCTCCACTTT. Its protein product is CASSITTGGNSPLHF.